These T cell receptor beta chains were read from a single sample in a study of technical replicates of blood from a handful of donors. The assay was immunoSEQ multiplex PCR, and TCRdb's table has in-frame clones only and misses some. In the table there are fewer than 65,000 clones, about 87% of which are singletons. Sequencing was done on a sample of PBMCs. Receptors originate from a human donor in good health. Some clones in this sample may be carry-over from other donors' samples. Both conserved end residues are part of each CDR3. D genes are given only for firm matches. Clone size is not always given. Where it is, it says once, few, many or a class for expanded clones.

d_call: -; clone_size: -; v_call: TRBV9; j_call: TRBJ2-5; cdr3_nt: TGTGCCAGCAGCGCATACAGGGTAGGAGAGACCCAGTACTTC; cdr3_aa: CASSAYRVGETQYF
d_call: -; clone_size: once; v_call: TRBV11-2; j_call: TRBJ2-5; cdr3_nt: TGTGCCAGTCGGGGGGAGACCCAGTACTTC; cdr3_aa: CASRGETQYF
d_call: -; clone_size: -; v_call: TRBV5-4; j_call: TRBJ2-7; cdr3_nt: TGTGCCAGCAGCGCCCGAGGGAGCTACGAGCAGTACTTC; cdr3_aa: CASSARGSYEQYF
d_call: TRBD1; clone_size: -; v_call: TRBV2; j_call: TRBJ1-4; cdr3_nt: TGTGCCAGCAGTGACCAGGGGGTAAAACTGTTTTTT; cdr3_aa: CASSDQGVKLFF
d_call: -; clone_size: few; v_call: TRBV4-2; j_call: TRBJ1-6; cdr3_nt: TGTGCCAGCAGCCAAGATCAGGGGAGGGACTCACCCCTCCACTTT; cdr3_aa: CASSQDQGRDSPLHF
d_call: -; clone_size: -; v_call: TRBV5-5; j_call: TRBJ2-7; cdr3_nt: TGTGCCAGCCGAGGTGGGGGGTCAGGCTACGAGCAGTACTTC; cdr3_aa: CASRGGGSGYEQYF
d_call: -; clone_size: -; v_call: TRBV9; j_call: TRBJ1-3; cdr3_nt: TGTGCCAGCAGCGTAGACTCGAGCTCTGGAAACACCATATATTTT; cdr3_aa: CASSVDSSSGNTIYF
d_call: -; clone_size: -; v_call: TRBV7-9; j_call: TRBJ2-7; cdr3_nt: TGTGCCAGCAGCTTAGTCGGCTACGAGCAGTACTTC; cdr3_aa: CASSLVGYEQYF
d_call: TRBD1; clone_size: -; v_call: TRBV7-9; j_call: TRBJ2-7; cdr3_nt: TGTGCCAGCAGCAACCGGGACAGGGTCTACGAGCAGTACTTC; cdr3_aa: CASSNRDRVYEQYF
d_call: TRBD1; clone_size: -; v_call: TRBV4-1; j_call: TRBJ1-2; cdr3_nt: TGCGCCAGCAGCCAGGAACAGGGGGAGCTGGGCTATGGCTACACCTTC; cdr3_aa: CASSQEQGELGYGYTF
d_call: -; clone_size: -; v_call: TRBV29-1; j_call: TRBJ2-7; cdr3_nt: TGCAGCGCCCAAATCGGGGGACGTGGCGAGCAGTACTTC; cdr3_aa: CSAQIGGRGEQYF
d_call: -; clone_size: -; v_call: TRBV15; j_call: TRBJ1-1; cdr3_nt: TGTGCCACCGCCAGGAACACTGAAGCTTTCTTT; cdr3_aa: CATARNTEAFF
d_call: -; clone_size: -; v_call: TRBV19; j_call: TRBJ1-3; cdr3_nt: TGTGCCAGTAGTTTAATGACAGGAAGCTCTGGAAACACCATATATTTT; cdr3_aa: CASSLMTGSSGNTIYF
d_call: TRBD1; clone_size: -; v_call: TRBV7-6; j_call: TRBJ2-7; cdr3_nt: TGTGCCAGCAGCCCCCGACAGGGGGCTGGTGAGCAGTACTTC; cdr3_aa: CASSPRQGAGEQYF
d_call: -; clone_size: -; v_call: TRBV7-2; j_call: TRBJ2-2; cdr3_nt: TGTGCCAGCAGCTTAGCCTCCGGGGAGCTGTTTTTT; cdr3_aa: CASSLASGELFF
d_call: TRBD1; clone_size: once; v_call: TRBV6-6; j_call: TRBJ2-3; cdr3_nt: TGTGCCAGCAACACCAAGGACAGGGCAGATACGCAGTATTTT; cdr3_aa: CASNTKDRADTQYF
d_call: -; clone_size: -; v_call: TRBV29-1; j_call: TRBJ2-7; cdr3_nt: TGCAGCGTTGTCGACAGGCTCTACGAGCAGTACTTC; cdr3_aa: CSVVDRLYEQYF
d_call: TRBD1; clone_size: -; v_call: TRBV7-8; j_call: TRBJ2-7; cdr3_nt: TGTGCCAGCAGCTTAAGGAGGGACAGGTTCTACGAGCAGTACTTC; cdr3_aa: CASSLRRDRFYEQYF
d_call: -; clone_size: -; v_call: TRBV5-4; j_call: TRBJ2-2; cdr3_nt: TGTGCCAGCAGCTTGCGGGGAGTAGGCACCGGGGAGCTGTTTTTT; cdr3_aa: CASSLRGVGTGELFF